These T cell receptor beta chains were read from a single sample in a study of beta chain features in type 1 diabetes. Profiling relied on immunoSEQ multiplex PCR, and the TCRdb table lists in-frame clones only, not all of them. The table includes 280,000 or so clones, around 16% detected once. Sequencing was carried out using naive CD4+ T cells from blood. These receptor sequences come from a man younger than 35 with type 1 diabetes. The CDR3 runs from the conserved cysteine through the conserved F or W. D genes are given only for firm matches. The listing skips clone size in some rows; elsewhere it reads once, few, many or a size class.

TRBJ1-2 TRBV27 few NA TGTGCCAGCAGTTTATTGGTCGGGGGGACTAACTATGGCTACACCTTC CASSLLVGGTNYGYTF
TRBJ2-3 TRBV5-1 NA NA TGCGCCAGCAGCCTTTCTAGTATGCCGGATACGCAGTATTTT CASSLSSMPDTQYF
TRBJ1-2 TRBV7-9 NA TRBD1 TGTGCCAGCAGCTTTCCCGGGACAGGGAGAGAGGACTATGGCTACACCTTC CASSFPGTGREDYGYTF
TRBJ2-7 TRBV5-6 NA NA TGTGCCAGCAGGCTACAGTTTCAGGGAAGCGAGCAGTACTTC CASRLQFQGSEQYF
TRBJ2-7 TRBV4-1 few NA TGCGCCAGCAGCCAAGATCTTCGGCCAGGGGGGTACGAGCAGTACTTC CASSQDLRPGGYEQYF
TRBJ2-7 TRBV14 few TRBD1 TGTGCCAGCAGCCCCCTGAGCAGGGGGCGCTACGAGCAGTACTTC CASSPLSRGRYEQYF
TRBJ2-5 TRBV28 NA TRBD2 TGTGCCAGTCGTGCGGGGGGCGGGGAGACCCAGTACTTC CASRAGGGETQYF
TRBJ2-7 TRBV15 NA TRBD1 TGTGCCACCAGCAGAGAGGGGACAGGGTTCGAGCAGTACTTC CATSREGTGFEQYF
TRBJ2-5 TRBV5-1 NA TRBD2 TGCGCCAGCAGAAGCGGGGAAGAGACCCAGTACTTC CASRSGEETQYF
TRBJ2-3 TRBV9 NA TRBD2 TGTGCCAGCAGCCTAGGACTAGCGGTACCAGATACGCAGTATTTT CASSLGLAVPDTQYF
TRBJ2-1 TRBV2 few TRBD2 TGTGCCAGCAGTGAATTGGGTAGGAGCGGGACCAATGAGCAGTTCTTC CASSELGRSGTNEQFF
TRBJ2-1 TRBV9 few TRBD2 TGTGCCAGCAGCGTAAGAGGCGCGGGAGGAACGTACAATGAGCAGTTCTTC CASSVRGAGGTYNEQFF
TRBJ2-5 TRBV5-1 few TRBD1 TGCGCCAGCAGCGCCGGGACAGGGAACCAAGAGACCCAGTACTTC CASSAGTGNQETQYF
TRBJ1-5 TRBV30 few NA TGTGCCTGGACAGGGGAAGGACAGCCCCAGCATTTT CAWTGEGQPQHF
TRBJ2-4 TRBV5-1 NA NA TGCGCCAGCAGCTTGGAAGGGGGAGCCAAAAACATTCAGTACTTC CASSLEGGAKNIQYF
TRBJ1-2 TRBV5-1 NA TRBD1 TGCGCCAGCAGCTTGGGACAGGGCAATGGCTACACCTTC CASSLGQGNGYTF
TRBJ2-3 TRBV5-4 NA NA TGTGCCAGCAGCCCACTAGTTTCAGATACGCAGTATTTT CASSPLVSDTQYF
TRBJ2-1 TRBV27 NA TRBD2 TGTGCCAGCAGTTCGCTAGCGGGAGGGGAGAATGAGCAGTTCTTC CASSSLAGGENEQFF
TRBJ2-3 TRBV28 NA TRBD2 TGTGCCAGCAGCTTGACTAGCGGTTCAGATACGCAGTATTTT CASSLTSGSDTQYF
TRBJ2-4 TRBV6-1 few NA TGTGCCAGCAGCGAGGTCAAAAACATTCAGTACTTC CASSEVKNIQYF
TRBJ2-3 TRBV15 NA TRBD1 TGTGCCACCAGCAGAGAGCTCCGGGACAGGGGTGGAGATACGCAGTATTTT CATSRELRDRGGDTQYF